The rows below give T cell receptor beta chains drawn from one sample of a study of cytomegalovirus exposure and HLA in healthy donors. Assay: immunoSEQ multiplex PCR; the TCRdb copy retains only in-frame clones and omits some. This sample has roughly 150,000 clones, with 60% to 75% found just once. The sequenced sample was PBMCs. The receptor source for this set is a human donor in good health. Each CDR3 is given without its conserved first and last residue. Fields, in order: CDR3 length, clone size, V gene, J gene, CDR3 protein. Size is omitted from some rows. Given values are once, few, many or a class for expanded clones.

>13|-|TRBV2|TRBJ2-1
ASSERVETYNEQF
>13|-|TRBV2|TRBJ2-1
ASTKDRAVHNEQF
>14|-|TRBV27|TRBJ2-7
ASPKDTRPLSYEQY
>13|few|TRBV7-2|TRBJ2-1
ASSLGEWEINEQF
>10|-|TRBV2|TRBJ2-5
ASIGVGETQY
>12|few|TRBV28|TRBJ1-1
ASSLRQGGTEAF
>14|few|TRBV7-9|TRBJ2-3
ASSSPGHPNTDTQY
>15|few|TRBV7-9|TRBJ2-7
ASSKDRGRSVLYEQY
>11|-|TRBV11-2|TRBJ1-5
ASSVDRDQPQH
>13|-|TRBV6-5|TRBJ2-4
ASRRSGTSGYIQY
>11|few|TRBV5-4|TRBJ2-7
ASSLQGSYEQY
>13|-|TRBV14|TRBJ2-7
ASSQDLGVSYEQY
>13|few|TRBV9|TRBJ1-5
ASSVGAGNGQPQH
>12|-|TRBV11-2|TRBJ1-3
ASSFYGSGNTIY
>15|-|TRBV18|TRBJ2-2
ASSRPGGPGNTGELF
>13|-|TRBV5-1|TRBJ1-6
ASSPGTGVNSPLH
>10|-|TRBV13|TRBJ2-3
ASSSTSGRQY
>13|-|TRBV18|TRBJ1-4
ASSLNVEEGEKLF
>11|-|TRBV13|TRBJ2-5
ASSLGAGETQY
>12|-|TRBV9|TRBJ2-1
ASSAETGSDEQF
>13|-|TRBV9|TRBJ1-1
ASSVDNGQYTEAF
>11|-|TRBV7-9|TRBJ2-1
ASSLETTDEQF
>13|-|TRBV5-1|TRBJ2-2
ASSWIDSNTGELF
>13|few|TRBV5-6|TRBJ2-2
ASSAGTGAAGELF
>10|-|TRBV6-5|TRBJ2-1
ASSRTGREQF
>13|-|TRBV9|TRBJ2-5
ASSGGLAGAETQY
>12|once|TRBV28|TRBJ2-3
AGQGGVPTDTQY
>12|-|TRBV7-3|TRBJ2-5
ASSPSVSGLTQY
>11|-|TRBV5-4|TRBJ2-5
ASSLKGEETQY
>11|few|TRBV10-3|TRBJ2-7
AISGSGSYEQY
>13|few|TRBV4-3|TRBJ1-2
ASSQERGGSSGYT
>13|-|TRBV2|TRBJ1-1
ASNLLQGARAEAF
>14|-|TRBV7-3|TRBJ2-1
ASSSTGTIGPNEQF
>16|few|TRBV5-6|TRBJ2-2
ASQLGSSGSWGTGELF
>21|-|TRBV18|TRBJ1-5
ASSPRYRAPLGTGDFSNQPQH
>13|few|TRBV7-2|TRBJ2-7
ASSPGLAGDPEQY
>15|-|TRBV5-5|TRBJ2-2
ASSLALLAGAPGELF
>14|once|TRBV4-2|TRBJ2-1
ASSHPTGQGANEQF
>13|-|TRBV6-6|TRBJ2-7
ASSLREPPLYEQY
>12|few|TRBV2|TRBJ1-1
ASSFSGGLAEAF
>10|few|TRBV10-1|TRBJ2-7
ASSASSYEQY
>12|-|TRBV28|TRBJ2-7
ASSLYGRFFEQY
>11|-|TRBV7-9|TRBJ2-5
ASSLRDWETQY
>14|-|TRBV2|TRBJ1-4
ASRGDSPATNEKLF
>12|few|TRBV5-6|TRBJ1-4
ASSRRGSDEKLF
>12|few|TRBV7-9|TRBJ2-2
ASSRIAGTGELF
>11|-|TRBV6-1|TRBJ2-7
ASRNPPGYEQY
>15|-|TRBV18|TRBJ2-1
ASSPPTGTAAYNEQF
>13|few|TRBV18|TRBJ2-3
ASSGRQGYTDTQY
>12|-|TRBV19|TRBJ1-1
ASSVDRLNTEAF
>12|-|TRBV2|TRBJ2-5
ASSEGRGQETQY
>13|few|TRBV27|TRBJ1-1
ASSFQLLRGPEAF
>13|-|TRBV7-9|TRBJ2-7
ASSSQPGQGYEQY
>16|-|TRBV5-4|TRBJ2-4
ASSLEPSGRKAKNIQY
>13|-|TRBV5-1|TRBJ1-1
ASSPTRGMNTEAF
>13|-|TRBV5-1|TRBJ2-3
ASVGGSGSADTQY
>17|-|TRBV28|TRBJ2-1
ASLFPIPAGEIFLNEQF
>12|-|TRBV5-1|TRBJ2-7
ASSPSGRASEQY
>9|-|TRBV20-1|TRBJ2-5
SAEHQETQY